The T cell receptor (beta chain) described here comes from a study of human T cells and chemical hapten exposure. Across the whole study: All patients underwent weekly scalp dosing with diphenylcyclopropenone for the full roughly 25-week study.

There are many counts of this clonotype. Indicated time point: patch test 1, 2 weeks after DPC sensitization. Treatment indicated: therapeutic diphenylcyclopropenone sensitization with weekly scalp DPC. Each CDR3 protein is one row after TCRdb ran MiXCR on the RACE reads. The table records just over 80,000 distinct CDR3 sequences, about 10% of them present only once. Germline CDR1 is SNHLY and CDR2 is FYNNEI. The CDR3 sequence is 13 residues long. The source of this sequence is a woman aged 50 to 60 with alopecia areata. Some clones in this sample may be carry-over from other donors' samples. This material consisted of whole blood, taken in connection with sensitization to the hapten diphenylcyclopropenone (DPC). This rearrangement joins TRBV2 to TRBJ1-6; the D is unclear. CDR3 bases: TGTGGATCCGGGCGAAGTCGGGATTCACCCCTCCACTTT. Encoded protein: CGSGRSRDSPLHF.